The rows below give T cell receptor beta chains drawn from one sample of a study of a mutant IDH1 vaccine in newly diagnosed glioma. Here immunoSEQ multiplex PCR was the method, and the copy in TCRdb shows in-frame clones only, minus some. The sample lists tens of thousands of clones; about 82% were seen once. The antigens for these receptors are not known. The specimen comprised PBMCs, sampled from a glioma patient whose treatment included an IDH1 peptide vaccine. The receptors stem from a middle-aged man with glioma. The CDR3 runs from the conserved cysteine through the conserved F or W. The order of the fields is D gene, V gene, clone size, J gene, CDR3 protein, CDR3 DNA. D genes are given only for firm matches. The size entry is marked missing in some rows and otherwise reads once, few, many or a size class.

D gene: TRBD2
V gene: TRBV11-3
clone size: .
J gene: TRBJ2-5
CDR3 protein: CASSLSSVSGETQYF
CDR3 DNA: TGTGCCAGCAGCTTATCGTCGGTTAGCGGGGAGACCCAGTACTTC

D gene: TRBD1
V gene: TRBV23-1
clone size: .
J gene: TRBJ2-1
CDR3 protein: CASSRDRVSYNEQFF
CDR3 DNA: TGCGCCAGCAGCCGCGACAGGGTGTCCTACAATGAGCAGTTCTTC

D gene: .
V gene: TRBV30
clone size: .
J gene: TRBJ1-2
CDR3 protein: CAWKGEYGYTF
CDR3 DNA: TGTGCCTGGAAGGGAGAATATGGCTACACCTTC

D gene: .
V gene: TRBV7-2
clone size: .
J gene: TRBJ2-5
CDR3 protein: CASSLAGRQETQYF
CDR3 DNA: TGTGCCAGCAGCTTAGCGGGGCGGCAAGAGACCCAGTACTTC

D gene: .
V gene: TRBV5-5
clone size: .
J gene: TRBJ2-7
CDR3 protein: CASSLLPAYEQYF
CDR3 DNA: TGTGCCAGCAGCCTGCTTCCGGCCTACGAGCAGTACTTC

D gene: TRBD2
V gene: TRBV11-3
clone size: once
J gene: TRBJ2-2
CDR3 protein: CASSPGTSGNTGELFF
CDR3 DNA: TGTGCCAGCAGCCCCGGGACTAGCGGCAACACCGGGGAGCTGTTTTTT

D gene: .
V gene: TRBV15
clone size: .
J gene: TRBJ2-7
CDR3 protein: CATSRDSSPGAEQYF
CDR3 DNA: TGTGCCACCAGCAGAGATAGTTCCCCGGGGGCCGAGCAGTACTTC

D gene: .
V gene: TRBV14
clone size: .
J gene: TRBJ2-1
CDR3 protein: CASSQDFERGRGEQFF
CDR3 DNA: TGTGCCAGCAGCCAAGATTTCGAGAGGGGCCGGGGGGAGCAGTTCTTC

D gene: .
V gene: TRBV11-2
clone size: .
J gene: TRBJ2-2
CDR3 protein: CASSLGASRSTGELFF
CDR3 DNA: TGTGCCAGCAGCTTGGGGGCAAGCCGGAGCACCGGGGAGCTGTTTTTT

D gene: .
V gene: TRBV6-1
clone size: .
J gene: TRBJ1-5
CDR3 protein: CASSEGRGGAANQPQHF
CDR3 DNA: TGTGCCAGCAGTGAAGGTCGCGGAGGGGCGGCTAATCAGCCCCAGCATTTT

D gene: TRBD2
V gene: TRBV7-8
clone size: .
J gene: TRBJ2-3
CDR3 protein: CASSLEGGSGLGTDTQYF
CDR3 DNA: TGTGCCAGCAGCTTAGAAGGCGGGAGTGGGCTGGGCACAGATACGCAGTATTTT

D gene: TRBD2
V gene: TRBV6-1
clone size: once
J gene: TRBJ2-1
CDR3 protein: CASSEASGSYHEQFF
CDR3 DNA: TGTGCCAGCAGTGAAGCTAGCGGGAGTTACCATGAGCAGTTCTTC

D gene: TRBD1
V gene: TRBV7-9
clone size: .
J gene: TRBJ2-2
CDR3 protein: CASSTSGQGGTGELFF
CDR3 DNA: TGTGCCAGCAGCACCTCCGGACAGGGTGGCACCGGGGAGCTGTTTTTT

D gene: .
V gene: TRBV6-6
clone size: .
J gene: TRBJ1-5
CDR3 protein: CASSYLGGPQHF
CDR3 DNA: TGTGCCAGCAGTTACCTCGGGGGGCCCCAGCATTTT

D gene: .
V gene: TRBV6-5
clone size: .
J gene: TRBJ2-7
CDR3 protein: CASGPPGKTGYEQYF
CDR3 DNA: TGTGCCAGCGGCCCCCCGGGGAAGACGGGATACGAGCAGTACTTC

D gene: .
V gene: TRBV4-1
clone size: .
J gene: TRBJ2-7
CDR3 protein: CASSQAGAAYEQYF
CDR3 DNA: TGCGCCAGCAGCCAAGCTGGCGCAGCCTACGAGCAGTACTTC

D gene: TRBD2
V gene: TRBV9
clone size: .
J gene: TRBJ2-3
CDR3 protein: CASSVGGLGADTQYF
CDR3 DNA: TGTGCCAGCAGCGTAGGGGGACTAGGGGCAGATACGCAGTATTTT

D gene: TRBD1
V gene: TRBV9
clone size: .
J gene: TRBJ2-3
CDR3 protein: CASSVEGQGTDTQYF
CDR3 DNA: TGTGCCAGCAGCGTAGAAGGACAGGGCACAGATACGCAGTATTTT

D gene: .
V gene: TRBV7-2
clone size: .
J gene: TRBJ2-3
CDR3 protein: CASSLNTQYF
CDR3 DNA: TGTGCCAGCAGCTTAAATACGCAGTATTTT

D gene: .
V gene: TRBV4-1
clone size: once
J gene: TRBJ1-1
CDR3 protein: CASSNNRWNTEAFF
CDR3 DNA: TGCGCCAGCTCAAACAACCGGTGGAACACTGAAGCTTTCTTT

D gene: .
V gene: TRBV11-3
clone size: .
J gene: TRBJ1-1
CDR3 protein: CASSSGGRIRAFF
CDR3 DNA: TGTGCCAGCAGCTCCGGGGGCAGAATTCGCGCTTTCTTT

D gene: TRBD2
V gene: TRBV27
clone size: .
J gene: TRBJ2-7
CDR3 protein: CASSLSNPGLAGWVGTSEQYF
CDR3 DNA: TGTGCCAGCAGTTTATCGAATCCGGGACTAGCGGGGTGGGTGGGTACGAGCGAGCAGTACTTC

D gene: .
V gene: TRBV13
clone size: many
J gene: TRBJ2-7
CDR3 protein: CASSLNAVYEQYF
CDR3 DNA: TGTGCCAGCAGCCTCAACGCGGTCTACGAGCAGTACTTC

D gene: .
V gene: TRBV11-2
clone size: .
J gene: TRBJ1-5
CDR3 protein: CASSSTRGPNQPQHF
CDR3 DNA: TGTGCCAGCAGCTCCACCAGAGGACCCAATCAGCCCCAGCATTTT

D gene: TRBD1
V gene: TRBV11-3
clone size: once
J gene: TRBJ2-1
CDR3 protein: CASSLPLDRTGVRNEQFF
CDR3 DNA: TGTGCCAGCAGCTTACCCTTAGATCGGACAGGGGTGAGGAATGAGCAGTTCTTC

D gene: .
V gene: TRBV28
clone size: .
J gene: TRBJ2-3
CDR3 protein: CASSLGSTDTQYF
CDR3 DNA: TGTGCCAGCAGTTTGGGAAGCACAGATACGCAGTATTTT